These 4 T cell receptor beta chains share one sample of origin, sequenced in a study of control samples from healthy donors and cancer patients. Sequencing was performed with immunoSEQ multiplex PCR; in TCRdb, only in-frame clones are kept and a portion is missing. This sample has some 87,000 clones, with 91% found just once. The material sequenced was blood. The origin of the receptors is a young man in good health.

The CDR3 DNA sequence: TGTGCCAGCAGCTTAGTTGGACAGGGGGATTCACCCCTCCACTTT. Its protein product is CASSLVGQGDSPLHF. The chain recombines TRBV7-9 with TRBJ1-6; 10 bases agree with TRBD1. This CDR3 comprises 15 residues. Germline values: CDR1 SEHNR, CDR2 FQNEAQ (reference sequence). V was clipped by 1 base and J by 8 bases; unmatched bases: 2.

V is TRBV7-9 and J is TRBJ1-6; no definite D call. The V end lost 3 bases, the J end lost 0 bases, and 6 bases lay between the germline ends. This CDR3 has 15 amino acids. Germline V gene sequence: CDR1 SEHNR, CDR2 FQNEAQ (reference sequence). This chain's CDR3 is CASSFGSSYNSPLHF. The CDR3 region has the DNA TGTGCCAGCAGCTTCGGCAGCTCCTATAATTCACCCCTCCACTTT.

This clone appeared a single time. The V gene is TRBV11-3, the J gene TRBJ2-1; 9 positions match TRBD1. V lost 5 bases and J lost 6; bases outside the gene matches: 5. The CDR3 length is 14 residues. Germline CDR1 SGHNT, CDR2 YENEEA. This chain's CDR3 is CASSLRDRVNEQFF. CDR3 sequence (DNA): TGTGCCAGCAGCCTCCGGGACAGGGTCAATGAGCAGTTCTTC.

The chain couples TRBV29-1 to TRBJ1-5, with D perhaps matching TRBD1 (5 bases). CDR1 and CDR2 (germline): SQVTM, ANQGSEA. The V gene lost 4 bases and the J gene lost 6 bases, with 13 bases spanning the gap. The CDR3 is 13 amino acids. The CDR3 loop reads CSVVSGGGQPQHF. The CDR3 bases are TGCAGCGTTGTGTCCGGGGGAGGTCAGCCCCAGCATTTT.